The entry below gives a single T cell receptor beta chain sequence along with its context. The target of this receptor is not known. No much larger clone is present one base from it, and per-base qualities are unavailable. In the study, sorted CD4+ and CD8+ blood T cells from patients with severe aplastic anemia and from healthy subjects underwent deep sequencing of TCR repertoires. Ficoll-Paque density gradient centrifugation was used to isolate peripheral blood mononuclear cells. Before DNA extraction, CD4+ and CD8+ T cells were sorted with FACS or magnetic beads. The data were taken from a study of CD8+CD57+ T cells in acquired aplastic anemia (dated by TCRdb to 2016 to 2019). Study-wide context: On average, sorted CD4+ and CD8+ cells yielded about 3 ug of extracted DNA, with a range of about 0.17 to 27.4 ug. For healthy donor samples, the average read count was about 9.9 million for CD4+ cells and around 12 million for CD8+ cells.

Broader findings and caveats from the paper: Between patients and healthy controls, no significant difference in CD8+ Simpson's diversity was found (P=0.060). Around 28 CD8+ CDR3 sequences were found to be shared between patients and controls, but these sequences appeared to be highly expressed in patients and within the immunodominant clones of the patients.

Profiling of TCR beta VDJ combinations and CDR3 sequences used genomic DNA as the template. TCR repertoire sequencing was run on an Illumina HiSeq 2000. In the source study's methods: Repertoires were assessed using TRBV/TRBJ rearrangement plots, CDR3 size and DJ length profiles, and Simpson's diversity index. The immunodominant clone was defined as the most abundant DNA sequence in deep sequencing data. CDR3 amino acid sequences were screened for sharing across subjects and were compared with published repertoires and the VDJdb database. The public reads were reanalyzed by TCRdb: fastp trimming at Q25, MiXCR alignment, in-frame beta chains only. Each entry is one CDR3 protein sequence, shown with its most common DNA and genes. For this entry, the V and J calls and clone size follow TCRdb and not the study's own pipeline. The table for this sample lists 200,000 to 250,000 distinct CDR3 sequences; over 55% of them were counted only once. The top ten hold approximately 30% of the sample.

Material for sequencing was sorted CD4+, CD8+, or CD8+CD57+ T cells (not recorded which) from PBMCs. The TCR sequence derives from a human donor in good health.

The CDR3 corresponds to CASSVENRGGSTDTQYF. The DNA is TGTGCCAGCAGCGTAGAGAACCGGGGAGGGAGCACAGATACGCAGTATTTT. The chain couples TRBV9 to TRBJ2-3, with 7 middle bases fitting TRBD2. Germline trimming: 0 bases from V, 0 bases from J; junction bases outside gene matches: 7. The CDR3 contains 17 residues, cysteine and phenylalanine counted. The DNA shown is the 51-base CDR3, in frame from base 1. As encoded in the germline V gene, CDR1 is SGDLS while CDR2 is YYNGEE.